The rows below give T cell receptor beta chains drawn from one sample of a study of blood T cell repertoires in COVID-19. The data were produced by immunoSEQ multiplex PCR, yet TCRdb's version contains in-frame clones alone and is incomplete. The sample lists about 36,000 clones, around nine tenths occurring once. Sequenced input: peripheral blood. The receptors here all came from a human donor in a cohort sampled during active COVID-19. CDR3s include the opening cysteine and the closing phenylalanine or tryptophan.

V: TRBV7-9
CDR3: CASRGGALETQYF

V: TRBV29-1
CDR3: CSVTGTSGTEQFF

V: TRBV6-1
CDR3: CASSEGTGNEKLFF

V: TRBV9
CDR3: CASSVAAGRYEQYF

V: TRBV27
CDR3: CASMAQETQYF

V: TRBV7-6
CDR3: CASSLDVGPYEQYF

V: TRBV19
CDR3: CASGQGAGGANVLTF

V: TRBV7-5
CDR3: CVRSLGSYLRDEQFF

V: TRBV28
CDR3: CASSLERQGLGNTIYF

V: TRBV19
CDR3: CASSTGSSGANVLTF

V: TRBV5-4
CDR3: CASSLRSGTGFNEQFF

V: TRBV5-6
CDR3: CASSGTGGNYGYTF

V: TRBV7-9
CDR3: CASSGRTVSTDTQYF

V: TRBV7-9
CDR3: CASSLGGGGEIYEQYF

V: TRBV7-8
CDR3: CASSLPPGDEQFF

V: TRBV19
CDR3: CASSIDLPVMNTEAFF

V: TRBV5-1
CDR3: CASSLGGANYEQYF

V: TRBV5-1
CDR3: CASSLQDAGGDTQYF

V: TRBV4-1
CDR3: CASSLTGATNEKLFF

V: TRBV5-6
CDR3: CASSVPGTEKGQYF

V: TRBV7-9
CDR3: CASSLAPDQETQYF

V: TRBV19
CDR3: CASSPYNGRNTGELFF

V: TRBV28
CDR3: CASSYQRPPSYNEQFF

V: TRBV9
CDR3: CASSTGQGASNSPLHF

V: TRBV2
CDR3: CASSPYASGGDTQYF

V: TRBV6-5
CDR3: CASVRLAGFTDTQYF